This T cell receptor beta chain appears in the sequencing data of a study of shared clonotypes between healthy human individuals. Unmatched junction bases numbered 5, after V lost 3 bases and J lost 2 bases. The CDR3 covers 15 residues. CDR1 is SGDLS, CDR2 YYNGEE, per germline. Assay used: immunoSEQ multiplex PCR; TCRdb lists only in-frame clones, some missing. The repertoire includes about 2.3 million clones, just under 95% of them detected once, and around 0.4% sits in the top ten. The material sequenced was naive CD4+ T cells from PBMCs. Indicated subset: CD45RA+ positively selected. This chain uses TRBV9 with TRBJ1-3; 7 bases are a match to TRBD1. The receptor was derived from a man between 18 and 29 years old in good health. Some clones in this sample may be carry-over from other donors' samples. CDR3 nucleotides: TGTGCCAGCAGCGCCCCAGGGGGGGCTGGAAACACCATATATTTT. Protein: CASSAPGGAGNTIYF.